These 28 T cell receptor beta chains were sequenced from one sample in a study of blood T cells in healthy people across ages. The second PCR ran about 6 to 12 cycles with a sample-barcoded 5' primer and J-beta primers. TCRdb re-called the 5' RACE reads with MiXCR, one entry per CDR3 protein. The sample records more than 1 million distinct CDR3 sequences, under 55% being singletons. The sample taken for sequencing was blood. These receptors came from a woman aged 55-70 years in good health.

The genes are TRBV9 and TRBJ2-1; D gene ambiguous. Deletions cut 6 bases from V and 0 bases from J, with 10 bases between. The CDR3 covers 14 residues. Germline lookup yields CDR1 SGDLS and CDR2 YYNGEE. The CDR3 is CASTNRGSYNEQFF. CDR3 bases: TGTGCCAGCACCAACCGAGGCTCCTACAATGAGCAGTTCTTC.

This chain links TRBV20-1 with TRBJ2-4; D ambiguous. Per germline, CDR1 DFQATT and CDR2 SNEGSKA (reference sequence). This CDR3 has 14 residues. The V gene lost 0 bases and the J gene lost 13 bases, with 19 bases spanning the gap. The CDR3 region has the DNA TGCAGTGCTAGAGATAAGTTTTTCATCTACGTGCAGTACTTC. This codes for CSARDKFFIYVQYF.

This clonotype was detected a few times. This chain connects TRBV6-1 to TRBJ2-4; tentative D call: TRBD1 (5 bases). The CDR3 spans 17 residues. V shed 1 base and J shed 5 bases, with 18 bases lying between them. Germline values: CDR1 MNHNS, CDR2 SASEGT. The CDR3 protein is CASSEEGKDTIQNIQYF. CDR3 bases: TGTGCCAGCAGTGAAGAAGGGAAGGACACGATTCAAAACATTCAGTACTTC.

The chain links TRBV29-1 to TRBJ1-1; 7 bases are a match to TRBD1. The ends lost 4 bases at V and 0 bases at J; junction bases unmatched: 2. Per the germline V gene, CDR1 is SQVTM and CDR2 is ANQGSEA. CDR3 length: 13 amino acids. CDR3 residues: CSVAGTVNTEAFF. DNA for the CDR3: TGCAGCGTTGCAGGGACAGTGAACACTGAAGCTTTCTTT.

The gene calls are TRBV20-1 and TRBJ1-5, with 10 bases fitting TRBD1. The CDR3 extends over 16 amino acids. Germline V gives CDR1 DFQATT, CDR2 SNEGSKA (reference sequence). The V gene end was trimmed by 5 bases and the J gene end by 1 base; junction bases not matched to a gene: 8. The CDR3: CSAGATGGRSNQPQHF. In DNA form, the CDR3 reads TGCAGTGCTGGGGCGACAGGGGGCAGGAGCAATCAGCCCCAGCATTTT.

V and J are TRBV21-1 and TRBJ2-5; the table's D call TRBD1 went unverified against the DNA. TRBV21-1 is a pseudogene locus. The CDR3 runs to 15 residues. The CDR3 is CASSARDRGRETQYF. The CDR3 DNA reads as TGTGCCAGCAGCGCCCGGGACAGGGGGAGAGAGACCCAGTACTTC.

This clonotype was observed a few times. The chain is built from TRBV20-1 and TRBJ1-1; D not resolved. V lost 6 bases and J 5 bases, leaving 22 bases between the germline ends. Germline V gives CDR1 DFQATT, CDR2 SNEGSKA (reference sequence). The CDR3 is 15 amino acids. The CDR3 DNA follows: TGCAGTGCGATAGAGAGGGCGGGTGTATGGACTGAAGCTTTCTTT. Protein sequence: CSAIERAGVWTEAFF.

In DNA, the CDR3 is TGCGCCAGCAGCCACCGACCAGGGACTGATTCCAATGAGCAGTTCTTC. It specifies CASSHRPGTDSNEQFF. The chain carries TRBV4-1 and TRBJ2-1; possibly TRBD2 for D (6 bases). Germline V gives CDR1 MGHRA, CDR2 YSYEKL. V lost 3 bases, J lost 6 bases, and 18 bases lay in between. CDR3 size: 16 residues.

This clonotype was seen at least ten times. CDR3 bases: TGTGCCAGCAGCCGGTTTCTGGGCGGCGCGAACACCGGGGAGCTGTTTTTT. Translated: CASSRFLGGANTGELFF. The chain carries TRBV7-9 and TRBJ2-2; D unresolved. The V and J ends lost 5 bases and 0 bases respectively, with 16 bases between them. Germline V gives CDR1 SEHNR, CDR2 FQNEAQ (reference sequence). The CDR3 is made up of 17 amino acids.

This clonotype was recorded at least ten times. This chain connects TRBV12-3 or TRBV12-4 to TRBJ1-4, with 9 bases matching TRBD1. CDR3 length equals 13 residues. V dropped 8 bases and J dropped 8; count of bases not matched to a gene: 6. The CDR3: CASGRTGEEKLFF. For the CDR3, the DNA is TGTGCCAGCGGTCGGACAGGGGAGGAAAAACTGTTTTTT.

CDR3 coding DNA: TGCGCCAGCAGTCCCCGGGTAGCGGAGACCCAGTACTTC. Its translation: CASSPRVAETQYF. V is TRBV10-2 and J is TRBJ2-7, with D maybe TRBD2 (5 bases). With the DNA end fitting TRBJ2-5 better, the J assignment may be wrong. CDR3 length: 13 amino acids. The germline CDR1 and CDR2 sequences are WSHSY and SAAADI.

This clonotype was counted between two and nine times. The chain joins TRBV7-8 to TRBJ2-1; D remains ambiguous. CDR1 and CDR2 from the germline V gene are SGHVS and FQNEAQ. Trimming took 10 bases from V and 0 from J, leaving 13 bases between them. The CDR3 is made up of 14 amino acids. The CDR3 DNA reads TGTGCCACCTCCGCATTGAGCTCCTACAATGAGCAGTTCTTC. This codes for CATSALSSYNEQFF.

This clonotype appeared many times. The V call is TRBV2, the J call TRBJ2-7, with D possibly being TRBD2 (6 bases). The V end lost 8 bases, the J end lost 2 bases, and 10 bases lay between the germline ends. In germline, CDR1 is SNHLY, CDR2 FYNNEI. The CDR3 is 12 residues long. This CDR3 is CASGLATYEQYF. CDR3 DNA: TGTGCCAGCGGTCTAGCGACCTACGAGCAGTACTTC.

This sequence joins TRBV29-1 and TRBJ2-7; 9 nucleotides match TRBD2. The CDR3 sequence is 13 residues long. Germline V CDR1 and CDR2: SQVTM, ANQGSEA. J was trimmed by 9 bases and V by 5 bases; bases with no gene match: 11. CDR3 sequence reads: CSVKVVAGAGQYF. DNA of the CDR3: TGCAGCGTTAAGGTTGTAGCGGGAGCCGGGCAGTACTTC.

With respect to this clonotype: Being one base from a much bigger clone, this may be a read error. Here the CDR3 reads CASSQTSGTTDTQYF. The DNA of the CDR3 is TGTGCCAGCAGCCAGACTAGCGGTACCACAGATACGCAGTATTTT. V is TRBV3-1 and J is TRBJ2-3; 9 bases map to TRBD2. The CDR3 totals 15 residues. CDR1 is LGHDT and CDR2 is YNNKEL in the germline V gene (reference sequence). V was clipped by 3 bases and J by 2 bases; unmatched bases: 3.

The sample holds a few counts of this clonotype. The gene calls are TRBV20-1 and TRBJ2-5, with 8 bases identical to TRBD2. Germline lookup yields CDR1 DFQATT and CDR2 SNEGSKA (reference sequence). This CDR3 comprises 14 residues. With 6 bases clipped from V and 2 bases from J, the junction kept 8 bases outside the gene matches. CDR3 residues: CSAPRGGSQETQYF. The CDR3 DNA is TGCAGTGCCCCCCGGGGGGGGAGTCAAGAGACCCAGTACTTC.

The chain joins TRBV20-1 to TRBJ2-1, with TRBD2 as a possible D gene (6 bases). In germline, CDR1 is DFQATT, CDR2 SNEGSKA (reference sequence). Between the trimmed V and J ends, which lost 2 bases and 7 bases, there was a span of 27 bases. This CDR3 spans 18 amino acids. The CDR3 DNA sequence: TGCAGTGCTAGACCCACCCTCATAGCGGCCTTAGGAGAGAATGAGCAGTTCTTC. Residues: CSARPTLIAALGENEQFF.

This clonotype was observed a handful of times. V gene TRBV20-1 combines with J gene TRBJ2-7; 7 nucleotides match TRBD1. The V gene's germline CDR1 is DFQATT and CDR2 SNEGSKA (reference sequence). The trim removed 4 bases at V and 0 bases at J, leaving 15 bases unmatched. CDR3 length: 17 amino acids. CDR3 nucleotide sequence: TGCAGTGCTACCACCCTCCCGACAGGGATAGGCTCCTACGAGCAGTACTTC. It encodes CSATTLPTGIGSYEQYF.

The genes are TRBV6-2 or TRBV6-3 and TRBJ2-7; D call uncertain. CDR3 length equals 17 residues. The V and J ends lost 3 bases and 2 bases respectively, with 20 bases between them. Germline assignment: CDR1 MNHEY and CDR2 SVGEGT. This CDR3 is CASSYPPPGRRTYEQYF. CDR3 DNA: TGTGCCAGCAGTTATCCCCCCCCGGGTCGGCGGACCTACGAGCAGTACTTC.

The rearrangement links TRBV28 to TRBJ1-1; 8 positions match TRBD1. The J segment lost 3 bases and the V segment lost 11 bases, leaving 8 bases of the junction unmatched. Germline assignment: CDR1 MDHEN and CDR2 SYDVKM. CDR3 length: 13 residues. CDR3 residues: CALRGLRDTEAFF. CDR3 coding DNA: TGTGCCCTCAGGGGGCTTAGGGACACTGAAGCTTTCTTT. The whole variable domain, filled in from reference TRBV28 and TRBJ1-1, reads DVKVTQSSRYLVKRTGEKVFLECVQDMDHENMFWYRQDPGLGLRLIYFSYDVKMKEKGDIPEGYSVSREKKERFSLILESASTNQTSMYLCALRGLRDTEAFFGQGTRLTVV.

V usage is TRBV9 and J usage is TRBJ2-5; the D gene is possibly TRBD2 (6 bases). V dropped 2 bases and J dropped 1 base, with 15 bases sitting between them. The CDR3 length is 16 residues. The V gene's germline CDR1 is SGDLS and CDR2 YYNGEE. The CDR3: CASSVPTSYGQETQYF. CDR3 coding DNA: TGTGCCAGCAGCGTCCCGACTAGTTACGGCCAAGAGACCCAGTACTTC.

CDR3: CASSYAEMTGAPPNYGYTF. The CDR3 nucleotides read TGTGCCAGCAGTTACGCTGAAATGACAGGGGCCCCCCCTAACTATGGCTACACCTTC. This chain links TRBV6-5 with TRBJ1-2, with 8 nucleotides matching TRBD1. In germline, CDR1 is MNHEY, CDR2 SVGAGI. The CDR3 contains 19 residues. The V and J ends lost 2 bases and 0 bases, in that order; junction bases with no gene match: 14.

This clonotype came up a few times. The chain links TRBV20-1 to TRBJ2-3; possibly TRBD1 for D (6 bases). This CDR3 is built from 14 residues. Trimming took off 6 bases at V and 0 bases at J, with 13 bases between the two ends. Germline CDR1 reads DFQATT; CDR2 reads SNEGSKA (reference sequence). The CDR3 is CSAEGDASTDTQYF. The CDR3 DNA is TGCAGTGCCGAGGGGGACGCTAGCACAGATACGCAGTATTTT.

This clonotype came up once. The chain couples TRBV20-1 to TRBJ2-1; 7 bases are shared with TRBD1. This CDR3 is 15 amino acids long. Per germline, CDR1 DFQATT and CDR2 SNEGSKA (reference sequence). Trimming cost V 3 bases and J 2 bases; bases outside gene matches: 7. CDR3: CSASWTGKTYNEQFF. The CDR3 DNA is TGCAGTGCTAGCTGGACAGGTAAAACCTACAATGAGCAGTTCTTC.

A few counts support this clonotype. The CDR3 DNA is TGTGCCAGCAGTTTATCGCTCGACAGGTTTGGTGAAAAACTGTTTTTT. It translates to CASSLSLDRFGEKLFF. V gene TRBV27 combines with J gene TRBJ1-4; TRBD1 might be the D (6 bases). Germline V gene lookup returns CDR1 MNHEY and CDR2 SMNVEV (reference sequence). Trimming took off 0 bases at V and 7 bases at J, with 15 bases between the two ends. The CDR3 length is 16 residues. The complete variable domain, with remaining parts taken from reference TRBV27 and TRBJ1-4, reads EAQVTQNPRYLITVTGKKLTVTCSQNMNHEYMSWYRQDPGLGLRQIYYSMNVEVTDKGDVPEGYKVSRKEKRNFPLILESPSPNQTSLYFCASSLSLDRFGEKLFFGSGTQLSVL.

The gene calls are TRBV27 and TRBJ1-1; maybe TRBD1 (6 bases). The CDR3 spans 14 residues. In germline, CDR1 is MNHEY, CDR2 SMNVEV (reference sequence). Trimming stripped 4 bases from V and 3 bases from J, with 12 bases between. The DNA of the CDR3 is TGTGCCAGCAGTTCAAGGGGGTTAGACACTGAAGCTTTCTTT. Protein: CASSSRGLDTEAFF.

The rearrangement joins TRBV4-1 to TRBJ2-7, with 9 bases aligning to TRBD2. The ends lost 1 base at V and 7 bases at J; junction bases unmatched: 14. Germline V lookup: CDR1 MGHRA, CDR2 YSYEKL. This CDR3 is built from 17 residues. The CDR3 DNA sequence: TGCGCCAGCAGCCAAGTCTGGGTAGCGGGAGTAGCGGGGGAGCAGTACTTC. This encodes CASSQVWVAGVAGEQYF.

This clonotype was counted between two and nine times. The chain employs TRBV10-3 and TRBJ2-1; D perhaps matches TRBD2 (5 bases). The CDR3 runs 16 residues. V was shortened by 2 bases and J by 4 bases, with 15 bases between the two germline ends. Germline CDR1 is ENHRY and CDR2 is SYGVKD. The CDR3 spells CAISERSGVAYNEQFF. Here the CDR3 DNA reads TGTGCCATCAGTGAGCGGAGCGGAGTGGCATACAATGAGCAGTTCTTC.